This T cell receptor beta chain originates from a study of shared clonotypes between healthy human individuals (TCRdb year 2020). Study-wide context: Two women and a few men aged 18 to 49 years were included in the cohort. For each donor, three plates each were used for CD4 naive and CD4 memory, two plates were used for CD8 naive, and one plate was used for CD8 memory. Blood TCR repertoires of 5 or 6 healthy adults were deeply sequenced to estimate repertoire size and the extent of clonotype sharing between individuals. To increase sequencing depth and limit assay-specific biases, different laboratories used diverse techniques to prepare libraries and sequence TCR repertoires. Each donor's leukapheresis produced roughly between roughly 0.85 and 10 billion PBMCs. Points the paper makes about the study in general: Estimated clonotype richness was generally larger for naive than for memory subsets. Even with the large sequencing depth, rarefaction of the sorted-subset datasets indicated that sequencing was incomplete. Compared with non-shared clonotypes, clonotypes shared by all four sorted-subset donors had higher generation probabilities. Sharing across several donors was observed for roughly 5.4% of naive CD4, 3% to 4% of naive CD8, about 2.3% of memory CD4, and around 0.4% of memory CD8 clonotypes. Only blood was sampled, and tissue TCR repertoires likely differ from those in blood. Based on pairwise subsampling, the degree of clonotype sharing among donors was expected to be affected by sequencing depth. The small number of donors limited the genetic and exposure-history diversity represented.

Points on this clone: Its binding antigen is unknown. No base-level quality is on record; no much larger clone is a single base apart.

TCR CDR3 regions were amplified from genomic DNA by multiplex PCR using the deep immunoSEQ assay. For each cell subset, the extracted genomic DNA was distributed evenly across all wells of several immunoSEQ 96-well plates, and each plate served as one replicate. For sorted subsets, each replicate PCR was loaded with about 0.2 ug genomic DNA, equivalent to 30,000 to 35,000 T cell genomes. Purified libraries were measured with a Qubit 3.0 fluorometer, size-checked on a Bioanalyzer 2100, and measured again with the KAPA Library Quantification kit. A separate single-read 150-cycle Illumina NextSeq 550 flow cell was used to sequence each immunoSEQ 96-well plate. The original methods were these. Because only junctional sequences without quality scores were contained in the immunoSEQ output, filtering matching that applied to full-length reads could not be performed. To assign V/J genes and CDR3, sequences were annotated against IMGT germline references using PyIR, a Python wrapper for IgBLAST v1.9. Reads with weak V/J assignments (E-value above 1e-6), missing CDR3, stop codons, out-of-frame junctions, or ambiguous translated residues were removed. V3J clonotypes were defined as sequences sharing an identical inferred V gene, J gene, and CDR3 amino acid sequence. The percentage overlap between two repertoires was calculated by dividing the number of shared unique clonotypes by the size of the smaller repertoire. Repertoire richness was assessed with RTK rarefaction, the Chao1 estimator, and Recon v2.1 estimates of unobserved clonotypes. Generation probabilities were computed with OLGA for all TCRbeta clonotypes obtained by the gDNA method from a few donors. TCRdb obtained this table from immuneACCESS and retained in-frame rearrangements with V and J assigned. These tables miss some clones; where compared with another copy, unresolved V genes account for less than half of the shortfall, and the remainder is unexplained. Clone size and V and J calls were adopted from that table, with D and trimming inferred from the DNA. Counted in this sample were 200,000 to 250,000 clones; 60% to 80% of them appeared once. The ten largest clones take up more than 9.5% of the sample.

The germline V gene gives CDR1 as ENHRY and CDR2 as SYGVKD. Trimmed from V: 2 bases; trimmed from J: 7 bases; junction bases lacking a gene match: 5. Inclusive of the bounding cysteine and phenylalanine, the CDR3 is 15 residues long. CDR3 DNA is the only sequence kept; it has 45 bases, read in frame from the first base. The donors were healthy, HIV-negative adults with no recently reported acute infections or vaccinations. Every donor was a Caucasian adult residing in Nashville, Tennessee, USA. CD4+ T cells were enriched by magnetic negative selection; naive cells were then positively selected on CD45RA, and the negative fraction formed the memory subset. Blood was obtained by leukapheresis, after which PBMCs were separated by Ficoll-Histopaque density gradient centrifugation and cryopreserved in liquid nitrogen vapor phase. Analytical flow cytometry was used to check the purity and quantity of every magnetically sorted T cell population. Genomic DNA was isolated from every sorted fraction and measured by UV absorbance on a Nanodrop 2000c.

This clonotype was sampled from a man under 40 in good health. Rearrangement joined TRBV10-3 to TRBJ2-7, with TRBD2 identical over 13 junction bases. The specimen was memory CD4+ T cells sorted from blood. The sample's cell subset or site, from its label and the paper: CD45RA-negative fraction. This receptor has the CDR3 CAISEGLAGAREQYF. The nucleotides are TGTGCCATCAGTGAGGGACTAGCGGGAGCAAGGGAGCAGTACTTC.